Given below is one TCR beta chain in context. This entry is derived from a study of T cells after yellow fever vaccination. Between the trimmed V and J ends, which lost 5 bases and 3 bases, there was a span of 14 bases. The CDR3 is 14 residues long. MiXCR, run by TCRdb on the 5' RACE reads, gives a single entry per CDR3 protein. The sample includes 350,000 to 450,000 distinct CDR3 sequences, around 19% of them seen just once. Sequencing used PBMCs, obtained before the yellow fever booster vaccination. The sequence was obtained from a man younger than 35 who received the YFV17D yellow fever vaccine. The chain has TRBV12-3 or TRBV12-4 and TRBJ2-7; D possibly corresponds to TRBD1 (7 bases). CDR3 in DNA: TGTGCCAGCAGTCAAGGACAGGACTACTACGAGCAGTACTTC. Its translation: CASSQGQDYYEQYF.